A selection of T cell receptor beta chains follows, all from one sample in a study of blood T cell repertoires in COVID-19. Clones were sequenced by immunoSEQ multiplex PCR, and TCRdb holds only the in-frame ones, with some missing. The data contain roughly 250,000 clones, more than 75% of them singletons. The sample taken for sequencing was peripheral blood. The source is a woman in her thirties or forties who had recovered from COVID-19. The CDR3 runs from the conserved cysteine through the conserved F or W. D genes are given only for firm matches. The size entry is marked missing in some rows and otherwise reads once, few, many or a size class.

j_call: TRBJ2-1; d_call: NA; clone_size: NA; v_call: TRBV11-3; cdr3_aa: CASTPSRGYEQFF; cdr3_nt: TGTGCCAGCACCCCCAGTAGGGGCTATGAGCAGTTCTTC
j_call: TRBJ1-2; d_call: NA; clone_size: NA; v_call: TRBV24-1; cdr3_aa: CATSRGAYGYTF; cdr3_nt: TGTGCCACCAGTCGGGGGGCCTATGGCTACACCTTC
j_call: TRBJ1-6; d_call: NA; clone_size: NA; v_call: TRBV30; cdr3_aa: CAWRGRGDSPLHF; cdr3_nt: TGTGCCTGGAGGGGGAGGGGGGACTCACCCCTCCACTTT
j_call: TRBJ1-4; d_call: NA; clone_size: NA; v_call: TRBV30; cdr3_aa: CAWSPTSNGEWATGNEKLFF; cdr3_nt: TGTGCCTGGAGCCCCACCTCAAATGGGGAGTGGGCGACTGGTAATGAAAAACTGTTTTTT
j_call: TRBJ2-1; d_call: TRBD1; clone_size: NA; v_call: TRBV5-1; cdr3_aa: CASSPDRRASNEQFF; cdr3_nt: TGCGCCAGCAGCCCGGACAGGCGGGCTTCTAATGAGCAGTTCTTC
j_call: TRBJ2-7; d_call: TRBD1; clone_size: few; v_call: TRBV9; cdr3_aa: CASSPRQGWAYEQYF; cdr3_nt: TGTGCCAGCAGCCCCAGACAGGGATGGGCCTACGAGCAGTACTTC
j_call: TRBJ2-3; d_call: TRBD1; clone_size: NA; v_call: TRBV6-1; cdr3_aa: CASSDRTGSTDTQYF; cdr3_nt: TGTGCCAGCAGTGACCGGACAGGGTCCACAGATACGCAGTATTTT
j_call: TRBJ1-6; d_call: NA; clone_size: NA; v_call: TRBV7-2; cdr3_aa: CASSLAGRGSLHF; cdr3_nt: TGTGCCAGCAGCCTAGCCGGGAGGGGGTCCCTCCACTTT
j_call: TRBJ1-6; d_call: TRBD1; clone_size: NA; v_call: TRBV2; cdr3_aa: CASSEGQGGGSPLHF; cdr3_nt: TGTGCCAGCAGTGAAGGACAGGGGGGGGGTTCACCCCTCCACTTT
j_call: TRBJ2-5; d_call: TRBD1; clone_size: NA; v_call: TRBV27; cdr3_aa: CASSPGDRSFQETQYF; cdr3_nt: TGTGCCAGCAGCCCCGGGGACAGATCCTTCCAAGAGACCCAGTACTTC
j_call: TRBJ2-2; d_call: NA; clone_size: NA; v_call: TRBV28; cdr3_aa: CASREGSRELFF; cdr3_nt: TGTGCCAGCAGGGAAGGGAGTCGGGAGCTGTTTTTT
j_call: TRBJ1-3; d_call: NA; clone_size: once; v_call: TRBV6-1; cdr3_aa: CASSDRRGPSGNTIYF; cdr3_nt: TGTGCCAGCAGTGACCGGCGGGGACCCTCTGGAAACACCATATATTTT
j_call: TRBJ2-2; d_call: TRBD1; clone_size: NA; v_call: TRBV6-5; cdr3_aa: CASSLGTGGSGELFF; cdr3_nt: TGTGCCAGCAGTTTAGGGACAGGGGGCTCCGGGGAGCTGTTTTTT
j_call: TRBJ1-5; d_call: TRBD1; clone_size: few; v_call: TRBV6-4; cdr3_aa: CASSDGTGPQPQHF; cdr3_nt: TGTGCCAGCAGTGACGGGACAGGACCCCAGCCCCAGCATTTT
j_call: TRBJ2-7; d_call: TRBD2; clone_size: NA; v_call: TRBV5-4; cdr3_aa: CASSFGGSHEQYF; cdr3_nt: TGTGCCAGCAGCTTCGGCGGGAGTCACGAGCAGTACTTC
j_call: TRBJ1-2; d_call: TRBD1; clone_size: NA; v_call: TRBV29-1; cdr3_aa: CSVDGTANYGYTF; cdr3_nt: TGCAGCGTTGATGGGACAGCGAATTATGGCTACACCTTC
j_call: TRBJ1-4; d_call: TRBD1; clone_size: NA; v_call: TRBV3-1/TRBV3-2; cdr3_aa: CASSPTQGAREKLFF; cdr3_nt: TGTGCCAGCAGCCCCACACAGGGGGCGCGGGAAAAACTGTTTTTT
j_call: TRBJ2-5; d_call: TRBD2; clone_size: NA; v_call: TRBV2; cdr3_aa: CASTGGGSRETQYF; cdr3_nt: TGTGCCAGCACGGGGGGGGGCTCTCGAGAGACCCAGTACTTC
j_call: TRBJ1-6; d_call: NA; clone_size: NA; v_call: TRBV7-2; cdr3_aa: CASSPAGQLNSPLHF; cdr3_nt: TGTGCCAGCAGCCCCGCTGGACAGCTTAATTCACCCCTCCACTTT
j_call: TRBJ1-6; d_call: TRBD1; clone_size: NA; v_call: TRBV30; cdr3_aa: CAWRGQGRSPLHF; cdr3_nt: TGTGCCTGGAGGGGACAGGGCCGTTCACCCCTCCACTTT
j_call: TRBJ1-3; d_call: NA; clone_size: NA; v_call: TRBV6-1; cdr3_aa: CASSEVQGGGNTIYF; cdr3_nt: TGTGCCAGCAGTGAAGTACAGGGTGGCGGAAACACCATATATTTT
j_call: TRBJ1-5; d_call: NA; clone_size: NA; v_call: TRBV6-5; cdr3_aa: CASSSRGGNQPQHF; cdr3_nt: TGTGCCAGCAGTTCCCGTGGGGGGAATCAGCCCCAGCATTTT
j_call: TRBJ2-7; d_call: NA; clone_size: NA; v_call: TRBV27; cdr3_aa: CASSPGSYEQYF; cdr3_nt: TGTGCCAGCAGTCCCGGGAGCTACGAGCAGTACTTC
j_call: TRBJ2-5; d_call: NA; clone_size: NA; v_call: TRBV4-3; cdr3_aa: CASSQNQGQETQYF; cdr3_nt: TGCGCCAGCAGCCAGAACCAGGGGCAAGAGACCCAGTACTTC
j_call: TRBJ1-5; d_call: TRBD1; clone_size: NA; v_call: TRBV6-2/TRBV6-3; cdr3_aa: CASSKMTGNQPQHF; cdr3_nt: TGTGCCAGCAGTAAAATGACAGGGAATCAGCCCCAGCATTTT
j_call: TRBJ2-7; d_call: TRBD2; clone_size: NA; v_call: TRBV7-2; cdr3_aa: CASSFSGRGEQYF; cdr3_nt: TGTGCCAGCAGCTTTAGCGGGAGGGGTGAGCAGTACTTC
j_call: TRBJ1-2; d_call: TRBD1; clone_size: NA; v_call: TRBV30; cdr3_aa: CAWSVLEGAGGYTF; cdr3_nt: TGTGCCTGGAGTGTACTAGAGGGGGCGGGTGGCTACACCTTC
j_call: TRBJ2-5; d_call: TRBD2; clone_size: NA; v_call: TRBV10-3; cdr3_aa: CAISPEAGGGETQYF; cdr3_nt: TGTGCCATCAGCCCTGAAGCGGGAGGTGGAGAGACCCAGTACTTC
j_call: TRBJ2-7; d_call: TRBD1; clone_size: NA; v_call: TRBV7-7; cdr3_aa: CASSLGQGVYEQYF; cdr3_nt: TGTGCTAGCAGCTTAGGACAGGGGGTCTACGAGCAGTACTTC
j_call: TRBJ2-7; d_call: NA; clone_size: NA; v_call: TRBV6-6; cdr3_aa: CASSWLVGRHYEQYF; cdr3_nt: TGTGCCAGCAGCTGGTTGGTGGGCAGACACTACGAGCAGTACTTC
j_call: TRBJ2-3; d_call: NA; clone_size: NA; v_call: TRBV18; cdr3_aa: CASSPNPGITDTQYF; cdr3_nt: TGTGCCAGCTCACCAAACCCGGGGATCACAGATACGCAGTATTTT